The 6 T cell receptor beta chains below were found in one sample sequenced in a study of blood T cells in healthy people across ages. Next came a second PCR, run for about 6 to 12 cycles, which used a sample-barcoded 5' primer along with a J-beta primer mix. TCRdb used MiXCR to reprocess the 5' RACE reads, holding one entry per CDR3 protein. Counted here are some 800,000 distinct CDR3 sequences, 20% to 25% occurring once; the ten biggest clones make up 3.7%. These data also formed part of another study, on T cells of mothers and their children.

What was sequenced was blood. All receptors derive from a boy aged 5-17 years in good health.

This clonotype appeared a few times. This sequence joins TRBV10-3 and TRBJ2-3, with 7 nucleotides matching TRBD1. V shed 10 bases, J shed 1 base, and the junction held 8 bases outside the gene matches. The germline gives CDR1 ENHRY, CDR2 SYGVKD. The CDR3 contains 14 residues. The CDR3 DNA follows: TGTGCCACCTACCCCGGGACAGGCACAGATACGCAGTATTTT. It specifies CATYPGTGTDTQYF.

The rearrangement links TRBV29-1 to TRBJ1-2, with D possibly matching TRBD1 (5 bases). This CDR3 comprises 14 residues. From germline, CDR1 is SQVTM and CDR2 ANQGSEA. V was pared by 2 bases and J by 3 bases, with 13 bases between. The DNA for the CDR3 is TGCAGCGTTGAACCTAAGACAGAAGACTATGGCTACACCTTC. As protein: CSVEPKTEDYGYTF.

The genes are TRBV12-3 or TRBV12-4 and TRBJ2-2; D is uncertain. The CDR3 extends over 16 amino acids. V shed 6 bases and J shed 1 base, with 15 bases lying between them. The CDR3 is CASRSRPVENTGELFF. As DNA, the CDR3 is TGTGCCAGCAGAAGCCGGCCGGTCGAGAACACCGGGGAGCTGTTTTTT.

This clonotype occurred a few times. The rearrangement links TRBV28 to TRBJ2-1; no clear D gene. Deletions cut 8 bases from V and 0 bases from J, with 11 bases between. There are 14 residues in the CDR3. From germline, CDR1 is MDHEN and CDR2 SYDVKM. CDR3 coding DNA: TGTGCCAGCTTCGGGCAGAACTCCTACAATGAGCAGTTCTTC. Protein: CASFGQNSYNEQFF.

This sequence joins TRBV2 and TRBJ2-1, with 13 positions matching TRBD2. Germline loops: CDR1 SNHLY, CDR2 FYNNEI. This CDR3 is 15 amino acids long. V was clipped by 6 bases and J by 4 bases; unmatched bases: 3. The CDR3 loop is CASRLAGGWYNEQFF. The CDR3 bases are TGTGCCAGCAGACTAGCGGGAGGGTGGTACAATGAGCAGTTCTTC.

This clonotype was seen a few times. V gene TRBV4-3 combines with J gene TRBJ1-1, with 7 bases lining up with TRBD1. The germline V gene has CDR1 LGHNA and CDR2 YSLEER. This CDR3 has 14 residues. The V segment lost 0 bases and the J segment 8 bases; nucleotides outside the gene matches: 6. DNA of the CDR3: TGCGCCAGCAGCCAAGATCCCAGGGGGAAAGAAGCTTTCTTT. This gives the protein CASSQDPRGKEAFF.